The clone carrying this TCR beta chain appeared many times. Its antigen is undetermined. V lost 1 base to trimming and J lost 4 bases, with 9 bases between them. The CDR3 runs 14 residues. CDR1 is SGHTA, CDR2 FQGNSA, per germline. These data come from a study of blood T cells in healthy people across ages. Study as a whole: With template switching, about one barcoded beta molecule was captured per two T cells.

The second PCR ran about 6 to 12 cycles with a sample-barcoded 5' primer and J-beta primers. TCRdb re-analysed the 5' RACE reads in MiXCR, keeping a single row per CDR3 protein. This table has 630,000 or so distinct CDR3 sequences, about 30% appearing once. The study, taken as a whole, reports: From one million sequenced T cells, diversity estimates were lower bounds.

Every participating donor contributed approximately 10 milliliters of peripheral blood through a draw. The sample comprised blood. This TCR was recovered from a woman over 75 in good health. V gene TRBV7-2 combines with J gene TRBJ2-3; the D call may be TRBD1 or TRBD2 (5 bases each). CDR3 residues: CASSLDQGADTQYF. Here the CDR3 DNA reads TGTGCCAGCAGCTTAGACCAGGGAGCAGATACGCAGTATTTT.